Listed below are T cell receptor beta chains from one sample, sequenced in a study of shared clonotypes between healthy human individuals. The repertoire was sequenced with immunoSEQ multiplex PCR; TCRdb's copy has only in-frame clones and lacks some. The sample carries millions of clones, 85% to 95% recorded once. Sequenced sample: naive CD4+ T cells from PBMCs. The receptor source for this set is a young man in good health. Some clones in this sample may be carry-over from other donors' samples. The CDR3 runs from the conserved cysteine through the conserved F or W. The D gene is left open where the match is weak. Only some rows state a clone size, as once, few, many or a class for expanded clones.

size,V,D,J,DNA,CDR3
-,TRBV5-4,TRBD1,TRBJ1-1,TGTGCCAGCAGTCCGCGACAGGGGACCACTGAAGCTTTCTTT,CASSPRQGTTEAFF
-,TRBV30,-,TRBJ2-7,TGTGCAACAAGCCGGGGCTACGAGCAGTACTTC,CATSRGYEQYF
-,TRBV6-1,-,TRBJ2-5,TGTGCCAGCGTCGGGTACGGGCAGACCCAGTACTTC,CASVGYGQTQYF
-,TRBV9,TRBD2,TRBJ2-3,TGTGCCAGCAGCCCGGGACTAGCGGACCCTACGCAGTATTTT,CASSPGLADPTQYF
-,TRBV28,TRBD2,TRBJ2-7,TGTGCCAGCAGTCCCGGACTAGGGAGGTTGTACGAGCAGTACTTC,CASSPGLGRLYEQYF
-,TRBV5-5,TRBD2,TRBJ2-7,TGTGCCAGCAGCTTGTTAGTAGCGGGAGTCTACGAGCAGTACTTC,CASSLLVAGVYEQYF
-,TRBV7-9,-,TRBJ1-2,TGTGCCAGCAGCTGGATCGGCCCCTATGGCTACACCTTC,CASSWIGPYGYTF
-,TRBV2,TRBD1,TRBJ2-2,TGTGCCAGCAGCGCCTACAGGGGAACCGGGGAGCTGTTTTTT,CASSAYRGTGELFF
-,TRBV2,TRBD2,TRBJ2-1,TGTGCCAGCAGTCCTAGCGGGAGTCCGAATGAGCAGTTCTTC,CASSPSGSPNEQFF
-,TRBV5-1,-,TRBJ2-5,TGCGCCAGCAGCGGCTCTCCGGGAGAGACCCAGTACTTC,CASSGSPGETQYF
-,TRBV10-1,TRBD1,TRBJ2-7,TGCGCCAGCAGTGAGGACAGGGGTGTCTACGAGCAGTACTTC,CASSEDRGVYEQYF
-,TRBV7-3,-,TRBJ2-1,TGTGCCAGCAGCTCGACGAGTTGGAATGAGCAGTTCTTC,CASSSTSWNEQFF
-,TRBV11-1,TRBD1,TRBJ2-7,TGTGCCAGCAGCTCCCGGGACAGCGTCGGGCAGTACTTC,CASSSRDSVGQYF
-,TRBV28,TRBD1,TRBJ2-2,TGTGCCAGCAGTTTGGGCGGGACAGGGGGCTTGACCGGGGAGCTGTTTTTT,CASSLGGTGGLTGELFF
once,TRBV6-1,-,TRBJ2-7,TGTGCCAGCAGTGGGGGAGTTTCCTACGAGCAGTACTTC,CASSGGVSYEQYF
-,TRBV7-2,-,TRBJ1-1,TGTGCCAGCAGCCGACACCCGAACACTGAAGCTTTCTTT,CASSRHPNTEAFF
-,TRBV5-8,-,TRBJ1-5,TGTGCCAGCAGCTTATACCCGGGAAGCCCTCAGCCCCAGCATTTT,CASSLYPGSPQPQHF
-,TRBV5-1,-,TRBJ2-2,TGCGCCAGCAGTTCCAGGACCAACACCGGGGAGCTGTTTTTT,CASSSRTNTGELFF